This passage covers 26 T cell receptor beta chains from one sample sequenced in a study of T cells after yellow fever vaccination. TCRdb redid the calling of the 5' RACE reads with MiXCR, one entry per CDR3 protein. The sample carries 25,000 to 35,000 distinct CDR3 sequences, under 6% recorded once. Material: CD8+ T cells sorted from PBMCs, obtained 10 days after the yellow fever booster vaccination. These receptors were collected from a man aged 25-45 years who received the YFV17D yellow fever vaccine.

This clonotype was picked up many times. The chain uses TRBV24-1 and TRBJ2-2, with TRBD2 as a possible D gene (5 bases). V was clipped by 10 bases and J by 10 bases, with 24 bases between them. CDR3 length: 15 residues. CDR1 KGHDR and CDR2 SFDVKD come from the germline V gene. The CDR3 coding sequence is TGTGCCACGAGCAATTGGGCGGGCCCGGAGGAGGAGCTGTTTTTT. Translating it yields CATSNWAGPEEELFF.

Ten or more counts support this clonotype. DNA for the CDR3: TGTGCCAGCAGCCCAGAACGTAGGACAGGCCCAGAGACCCAGTACTTC. This codes for CASSPERRTGPETQYF. The chain has TRBV5-5 and TRBJ2-5, with 7 bases matching TRBD1. With V trimmed by 4 bases and J by 4 bases, 13 bases remained unmatched. Germline V gene lookup returns CDR1 SGHKS and CDR2 YYEKEE (reference sequence). The CDR3 is made up of 16 amino acids. Together with reference TRBV5-5 and TRBJ2-5, the CDR3 gives the full variable domain: DAGVTQSPTHLIKTRGQQVTLRCSPISGHKSVSWYQQVLGQGPQFIFQYYEKEERGRGNFPDRFSARQFPNYSSELNVNALLLGDSALYLCASSPERRTGPETQYFGPGTRLLVL.

This clonotype has ten or more counts. V and J are TRBV12-3 or TRBV12-4 and TRBJ1-1; no reliable D call. The CDR3 is 10 amino acids. V was shortened by 3 bases and J by 11 bases, with 7 bases between the two germline ends. CDR3: CASSLGTAFF. CDR3 bases: TGTGCCAGCAGTTTGGGTACGGCTTTCTTT.

The sample holds many counts of this clonotype. This chain joins TRBV6-1 and TRBJ1-2; tentatively, D is TRBD1 (6 bases). This CDR3 contains 14 residues. Trimming took off 7 bases at V and 6 bases at J, with 18 bases between the two ends. Germline V CDR1 and CDR2: MNHNS, SASEGT. CDR3 loop: CASTTTLGGNGYTF. For the CDR3, the DNA is TGTGCCAGCACCACTACCCTAGGGGGAAATGGCTACACCTTC.

This clonotype showed up many times. V gene TRBV5-1 combines with J gene TRBJ2-1, with D possibly matching TRBD1 (5 bases). Germline lookup yields CDR1 SGHRS and CDR2 YFSETQ. This CDR3 region has 13 residues. V shed 4 bases and J shed 4 bases, with 9 bases lying between them. CDR3 residues: CASSITGYNEQFF. The CDR3 nucleotides are TGCGCCAGCAGCATTACAGGATACAATGAGCAGTTCTTC.

This clonotype was counted many times. The chain uses TRBV12-3 or TRBV12-4 and TRBJ2-2; 11 bases line up with TRBD2. The CDR3 length is 14 residues. Unmatched junction bases numbered 4, after V lost 8 bases and J lost 5 bases. The CDR3 coding sequence is TGTGCCAGCGATCGACTAGCGGGGACCGGGGAGCTGTTTTTT. Translated: CASDRLAGTGELFF.

This clonotype is medium-sized (0.01 to 0.1%) within its sample. The chain uses TRBV29-1 and TRBJ1-5; D possibly corresponds to TRBD1 (6 bases). Germline V lookup: CDR1 SQVTM, CDR2 ANQGSEA. This CDR3 comprises 13 residues. V was cut by 1 base and J by 7 bases, with 11 bases left in between. CDR3 nucleotides: TGCAGCGTTGAAGGTGAAAGGGGGCAGCCCCAGCATTTT. Translation gives CSVEGERGQPQHF.

This clonotype was observed many times. This chain connects TRBV9 to TRBJ2-7; D is tentatively TRBD1 or TRBD2 (5 bases each). The CDR3 length is 15 residues. CDR1 and CDR2 from the germline V gene are SGDLS and YYNGEE. V was clipped by 0 bases and J by 2 bases, with 12 bases between them. The CDR3 loop is CASSVDGTATYEQYF. The CDR3 DNA follows: TGTGCCAGCAGCGTAGATGGGACGGCGACCTACGAGCAGTACTTC.

This clonotype occurred many times. The J gene is TRBJ2-5, the V gene TRBV10-2, with a weak D call TRBD1 (6 bases). The CDR3 runs 14 residues. Trimming took off 8 bases at V and 4 bases at J, with 17 bases between the two ends. Germline CDR1 WSHSY, CDR2 SAAADI. This chain's CDR3 is CASGTQGSPETQYF. CDR3 nucleotides: TGCGCCAGCGGTACCCAGGGGTCACCAGAGACCCAGTACTTC.

This clonotype has a count of ten or more. V is TRBV4-3 and J is TRBJ2-7; D call uncertain. V dropped 5 bases and J dropped 2 bases, with 19 bases sitting between them. Germline lookup yields CDR1 LGHNA and CDR2 YSLEER. The CDR3 sequence is 16 residues long. The CDR3 is CASSSVGIGGTYEQYF. CDR3 in DNA: TGCGCCAGCAGCTCTGTGGGAATTGGTGGAACCTACGAGCAGTACTTC.

There are many counts of this clonotype. The V call is TRBV28, the J call TRBJ2-3, with D maybe TRBD2 (5 bases). Germline assignment: CDR1 MDHEN and CDR2 SYDVKM. The CDR3 consists of 13 residues. V dropped 5 bases and J dropped 3 bases, with 9 bases sitting between them. The chain's CDR3 is CASSLTRTDTQYF. CDR3 in DNA: TGTGCCAGCAGTCTAACTAGGACAGATACGCAGTATTTT.

In this sample, this clonotype turned up many times. The rearrangement joins TRBV10-2 to TRBJ2-1, with D possibly being TRBD2 (5 bases). Trimming shortened V by 8 bases and J by 7 bases, and 15 bases separated the two germline ends. Germline V CDR1 and CDR2: WSHSY, SAAADI. The CDR3 spans 13 residues. Here the CDR3 reads CASCIAIWNEQFF. The CDR3 region has the DNA TGCGCCAGCTGTATAGCGATTTGGAATGAGCAGTTCTTC.

This clonotype was picked up many times. V is TRBV5-1 and J is TRBJ2-2; D call uncertain. The CDR3 runs to 14 residues. The V gene lost 0 bases and the J gene lost 5 bases, with 8 bases spanning the gap. CDR1 is SGHRS, CDR2 YFSETQ, per germline. The CDR3 loop reads CASSLAGYTGELFF. CDR3 nucleotides: TGCGCCAGCAGCTTGGCCGGCTATACCGGGGAGCTGTTTTTT.

Ten or more counts support this clonotype. CDR3 residues: CSARGPTDHNEQFF. CDR3 sequence (DNA): TGCAGTGCCCGGGGACCGACGGATCACAATGAGCAGTTCTTC. The rearrangement links TRBV20-1 to TRBJ2-1; the D gene could be TRBD1 or TRBD2 (5 bases each). The length of the CDR3 is 14 residues. Deletions cut 6 bases from V and 5 bases from J, with 17 bases between. Germline CDR1 and CDR2: DFQATT and SNEGSKA (reference sequence).

This clonotype was observed at least ten times. The genes are TRBV27 and TRBJ2-7, with D possibly TRBD2 on 5 matching bases. Germline V CDR1 and CDR2: MNHEY, SMNVEV (reference sequence). The CDR3 covers 14 residues. Trimming cost V 6 bases and J 3 bases, with 15 bases left between them. CDR3 amino acids: CASRELGKNYEQYF. CDR3 nucleotides: TGTGCCAGCAGAGAGCTCGGGAAAAACTACGAGCAGTACTTC.

This clonotype has ten or more counts. The chain is built from TRBV20-1 and TRBJ2-1; D uncertain. Per the germline V gene, CDR1 is DFQATT and CDR2 is SNEGSKA (reference sequence). Trimming removed 3 bases from V and 4 bases from J, with 7 bases in between. This CDR3 is 12 amino acids long. The CDR3 DNA is TGCAGTGCTAGCTCCGCTTACAATGAGCAGTTCTTC. It specifies CSASSAYNEQFF.

The V gene is TRBV11-2, the J gene TRBJ2-3; 8 nucleotides align to TRBD2. The V segment lost 5 bases and the J segment 2 bases; nucleotides outside the gene matches: 15. CDR1 is SGHAT and CDR2 is FQNNGV in the germline V gene. The CDR3 is made up of 18 amino acids. In nucleotides, the CDR3 is TGTGCCAGCAGCAAAGTCGACCAGCGGGAGCCCCTCACAGATACGCAGTATTTT. It encodes CASSKVDQREPLTDTQYF.

This clonotype showed up many times. The chain couples TRBV20-1 to TRBJ2-1; D perhaps matches TRBD2 (7 bases). This CDR3 region has 16 residues. The ends were cut back, 3 bases at V and 8 bases at J, with 23 bases in the middle. Germline V gives CDR1 DFQATT, CDR2 SNEGSKA (reference sequence). CDR3 DNA sequence: TGCAGTGCTAGTTCGGGGGGCTCCATCCATGGGGATGAGCAGTTCTTC. Translation gives CSASSGGSIHGDEQFF.

This clonotype was observed a few times. The rearrangement joins TRBV7-6 to TRBJ2-1; 7 bases are a match to TRBD2. The CDR3 spans 15 residues. Germline assignment: CDR1 SGHVS and CDR2 FNYEAQ. The trim removed 6 bases at V and 7 bases at J, leaving 12 bases unmatched. The CDR3 sequence is CASREEGVGGNEQFF. In DNA form, the CDR3 reads TGTGCCAGCAGAGAAGAGGGAGTCGGGGGGAATGAGCAGTTCTTC.

This clonotype has at least ten counts. This chain connects TRBV20-1 to TRBJ1-1; TRBD1 is a possible D gene (5 bases). Trimming removed 1 base from V and 2 bases from J, with 14 bases in between. Per germline, CDR1 DFQATT and CDR2 SNEGSKA (reference sequence). The CDR3 covers 15 residues. CDR3 amino acids: CSARAYSWGNTEAFF. In DNA form, the CDR3 reads TGCAGTGCTAGAGCTTACTCTTGGGGCAACACTGAAGCTTTCTTT.

This clonotype showed up many times. V and J are TRBV7-9 and TRBJ2-7, with D maybe TRBD1 (6 bases). V was trimmed by 7 bases and J by 3 bases, leaving 25 bases between them. Germline assignment: CDR1 SEHNR and CDR2 FQNEAQ (reference sequence). CDR3 size: 17 residues. CDR3 sequence: CASTGLDPAGAGYEQYF. CDR3 in DNA: TGTGCCAGCACCGGCTTAGATCCTGCAGGGGCGGGCTACGAGCAGTACTTC.

In this sample, this clonotype turned up many times. The gene calls are TRBV20-1 and TRBJ2-3; D is possibly TRBD2 (5 bases). Germline CDR1 is DFQATT and CDR2 is SNEGSKA (reference sequence). Trimming pared 4 bases from V and 3 bases from J, leaving 20 bases between. The CDR3 loop spans 16 amino acids. As DNA, the CDR3 is TGCAGTGCTATCCCTTCCTTTCGGGGTCGGACAGATACGCAGTATTTT. It codes for CSAIPSFRGRTDTQYF.

This clonotype was seen ten or more times. The V and J genes are TRBV19 and TRBJ2-1, with D maybe TRBD2 (5 bases). The CDR3 has 15 residues. Trimming took off 1 base at V and 0 bases at J, with 7 bases between the two ends. Germline loops: CDR1 LNHDA, CDR2 SQIVND (reference sequence). The CDR3 region is CASSIGRTSYNEQFF. Written as DNA, the CDR3 is TGTGCCAGTAGTATAGGGAGGACCTCCTACAATGAGCAGTTCTTC. The whole variable domain, filled in from reference TRBV19 and TRBJ2-1, reads DGGITQSPKYLFRKEGQNVTLSCEQNLNHDAMYWYRQDPGQGLRLIYYSQIVNDFQKGDIAEGYSVSREKKESFPLTVTSAQKNPTAFYLCASSIGRTSYNEQFFGPGTRLTVL.

This clonotype came up many times. The chain combines TRBV4-3 with TRBJ1-2; D not certain. V lost 1 base and J 5 bases, leaving 8 bases between the germline ends. CDR3 size: 13 residues. The V gene's germline CDR1 is LGHNA and CDR2 YSLEER. The CDR3 DNA sequence: TGCGCCAGCAGCCAAGGGCCAGTTTATGGCTACACCTTC. This gives the protein CASSQGPVYGYTF.

This clonotype was detected many times. J is TRBJ2-1 and V is TRBV7-9; 11 bases line up with TRBD2. This CDR3 is built from 15 residues. Germline CDR1 is SEHNR and CDR2 is FQNEAQ (reference sequence). V lost 5 bases and J lost 4; bases outside the gene matches: 4. In DNA form, the CDR3 reads TGTGCCAGCAGCAGACTAGCGGGAAGGTACAATGAGCAGTTCTTC. Its translation: CASSRLAGRYNEQFF.

The J gene is TRBJ2-3, the V gene TRBV12-3 or TRBV12-4; TRBD2 matches at 13 bases. The CDR3 sequence is 19 residues long. The V and J ends lost 5 bases and 4 bases, in that order; junction bases with no gene match: 15. The CDR3: CASSPGRTSGRDLSDTQYF. The CDR3 nucleotides are TGTGCCAGCAGTCCCGGGAGGACTAGCGGGAGAGATCTCTCAGATACGCAGTATTTT.